The 23 T cell receptor beta chains presented below share a single source sample, sequenced in a study of blood T cell repertoires in COVID-19. Produced via immunoSEQ multiplex PCR; TCRdb's table is partial and in-frame only. Of approximately 280,000 clones in the sample, approximately 81% were seen once. Sequenced input: PBMCs or T cells enriched from blood (not recorded which). The receptors were sampled from a woman aged 45-60 years who had recovered from COVID-19.

The chain couples TRBV4-1 to TRBJ1-6, with TRBD1 identical over 7 bases. CDR1 is MGHRA, CDR2 YSYEKL, per germline. The CDR3 has 18 residues. Unmatched junction bases numbered 12, after V lost 1 base and J lost 6 bases. CDR3 protein: CASSQVIGRGLSNSPLHF. The DNA for the CDR3 is TGCGCCAGCAGCCAAGTGATCGGTAGGGGGCTTTCTAATTCACCCCTCCACTTT.

This rearrangement joins TRBV30 to TRBJ2-7; a weak D match, TRBD2 (6 bases). The germline CDR1 and CDR2 sequences are GTSNPN and SVGIG (reference sequence). The germline V and J ends were trimmed by 5 bases and 4 bases, with 18 bases remaining between them. The CDR3 loop spans 14 amino acids. For the CDR3, the DNA is TGTGCCTGGCGCCGACTAGATAAACCGTACGAGCAGTACTTC. Its protein product is CAWRRLDKPYEQYF.

The chain is built from TRBV28 and TRBJ2-7; no definite D call. The CDR3 sequence is 14 residues long. Germline V CDR1 and CDR2: MDHEN, SYDVKM. V was clipped by 6 bases and J by 0 bases, with 12 bases between them. The CDR3 sequence is CASRTRRFSYEQYF. CDR3 bases: TGTGCCAGCAGAACCCGGCGGTTCTCCTACGAGCAGTACTTC.

V gene TRBV25-1 combines with J gene TRBJ2-3; the match to TRBD2 covers 11 bases. Germline loops: CDR1 MGHDK, CDR2 SYGVNS. V was pared by 4 bases and J by 4 bases, with 4 bases of the junction left unmatched. The CDR3 is 15 residues long. The CDR3 bases are TGTGCCAGCAGTGGTACTAGCGGGAGCGCAGATACGCAGTATTTT. It specifies CASSGTSGSADTQYF.

The rearrangement joins TRBV6-6 to TRBJ1-1, with 9 bases aligning to TRBD1. The germline gives CDR1 MNHNY, CDR2 SVGAGI (reference sequence). This CDR3 is 15 amino acids long. V lost 2 bases to trimming and J lost 4 bases; unmatched junction nucleotides: 5. The CDR3 nucleotides read TGTGCCAGCAGTTACAGGACAGGGGATAGCACTGAAGCTTTCTTT. This gives the protein CASSYRTGDSTEAFF.

The V gene is TRBV30, the J gene TRBJ1-1; D is ambiguous. Per germline, CDR1 GTSNPN and CDR2 SVGIG (reference sequence). The CDR3 covers 12 residues. Trimming stripped 5 bases from V and 12 bases from J, with 19 bases between. This CDR3 reads CAWSLRRAETFF. The CDR3 DNA follows: TGTGCCTGGTCCCTAAGGAGGGCAGAAACTTTCTTT.

The chain employs TRBV19 and TRBJ2-7, with D tentatively TRBD1 (6 bases). Between the trimmed V and J ends, which lost 5 bases and 0 bases, there was a span of 11 bases. Germline V lookup: CDR1 LNHDA, CDR2 SQIVND (reference sequence). The CDR3 loop spans 14 amino acids. The CDR3 is CASSDGQISYEQYF. DNA of the CDR3: TGTGCCAGTAGTGACGGACAGATCTCCTACGAGCAGTACTTC.

This chain links TRBV15 with TRBJ1-1; weak D call: TRBD1 (5 bases). Germline CDR1 is LNHNV and CDR2 is YYDKDF (reference sequence). V was trimmed by 2 bases and J by 10 bases, leaving 14 bases between them. This CDR3 contains 13 residues. CDR3 sequence reads: CATSRSRVESAFF. The CDR3 region has the DNA TGTGCCACCAGCAGATCCAGGGTGGAATCAGCTTTCTTT.

CDR3 in amino acids: CASSISRRGAYEQYF. The CDR3 region has the DNA TGTGCCAGTAGTATCTCAAGGCGGGGAGCCTACGAGCAGTACTTC. The chain joins TRBV19 to TRBJ2-7, with a possible D match to TRBD2 (6 bases). Germline CDR1 reads LNHDA; CDR2 reads SQIVND (reference sequence). The CDR3 consists of 15 residues. With 3 bases removed from V and 2 bases from J, the gap between germline ends came to 14 bases.

This chain connects TRBV19 to TRBJ2-1; 11 bases are shared with TRBD2. The germline V gene encodes CDR1 LNHDA and CDR2 SQIVND (reference sequence). The CDR3 is 17 amino acids. The V gene end was trimmed by 0 bases and the J gene end by 12 bases; junction bases not matched to a gene: 13. CDR3 residues: CASSIDKGLAGGKGQFF. The CDR3 region has the DNA TGTGCCAGTAGTATAGATAAGGGGCTAGCGGGGGGAAAGGGGCAGTTCTTC.

The J gene is TRBJ1-4, the V gene TRBV27; 10 nucleotides agree with TRBD1. V dropped 6 bases and J dropped 8; count of bases not matched to a gene: 6. Looked up from germline, CDR1 is MNHEY and CDR2 is SMNVEV (reference sequence). The CDR3 extends over 14 amino acids. The CDR3 region is CASSRDRGREKLFF. CDR3 nucleotides: TGTGCCAGCAGCCGGGACAGGGGTAGAGAAAAACTGTTTTTT.

V and J are TRBV4-1 and TRBJ2-3; 9 positions agree with TRBD2. Germline CDR1 MGHRA, CDR2 YSYEKL. V gave up 6 bases and J gave up 2 bases; unmatched junction bases: 3. The CDR3 has 14 amino acids. The CDR3: CASRIAGDTDTQYF. In DNA, the CDR3 is TGCGCCAGCAGAATAGCGGGGGACACAGATACGCAGTATTTT.

The rearrangement links TRBV5-6 to TRBJ1-2, with 7 bases fitting TRBD1. There are 13 residues in the CDR3. The V segment lost 5 bases and the J segment 7 bases; nucleotides outside the gene matches: 8. CDR1 and CDR2 (germline): SGHDT, YYEEEE. The CDR3 bases are TGTGCCAGCAGAGGATTGGGGACAGCTGGCTACACCTTC. Its protein product is CASRGLGTAGYTF.

The chain joins TRBV28 to TRBJ1-2, with a weak D call TRBD1 (6 bases). Germline CDR1 reads MDHEN; CDR2 reads SYDVKM. The germline V and J ends were trimmed by 10 bases and 3 bases, with 9 bases remaining between them. This CDR3 comprises 11 residues. Here the CDR3 reads CATTGHYGYTF. For the CDR3, the DNA is TGTGCCACCACAGGGCACTATGGCTACACCTTC.

About this clone itself: One junction end disagrees with the germline gene, perhaps due to a read error. The chain employs TRBV6-5 and TRBJ2-1; TRBD1 matches at 10 bases. The CDR3 is made up of 11 amino acids. CDR1 is MNHEY, CDR2 SVGAGI, per germline. In DNA, the CDR3 is TGTGCCAGCAGTACCGGGACAGGGGACATCTTC. Protein product: CASSTGTGDIF.

CDR3 DNA sequence: TGTGCCAGCTCACACGACAGGGAGGACACTGAAGCTTTCTTT. Translating it yields CASSHDREDTEAFF. The J gene is TRBJ1-1, the V gene TRBV18, with 7 bases aligning to TRBD1. J was trimmed by 3 bases and V by 4 bases; bases with no gene match: 5. The V gene's germline CDR1 is KGHSH and CDR2 LQKENI. The CDR3 is 14 amino acids.

The chain combines TRBV19 with TRBJ1-2; 11 positions agree with TRBD1. J gave up 8 bases and V 4 bases, and 9 bases lay outside the gene matches. The CDR3 loop spans 15 amino acids. Germline loops: CDR1 LNHDA, CDR2 SQIVND (reference sequence). In DNA form, the CDR3 reads TGTGCCAGTAGTACGGACGGACAGGGGGCTCAAGGCTACACCTTC. This gives the protein CASSTDGQGAQGYTF.

This chain joins TRBV25-1 and TRBJ1-1, with a tentative D call TRBD1 (5 bases). V was cut by 5 bases and J by 4 bases, with 14 bases left in between. Germline V gene lookup returns CDR1 MGHDK and CDR2 SYGVNS. CDR3 length: 14 amino acids. The CDR3 loop reads CASSPTGGGTEAFF. DNA for the CDR3: TGTGCCAGCAGTCCGACGGGGGGGGGCACTGAAGCTTTCTTT.

The chain recombines TRBV6-4 with TRBJ2-1; D is undetermined. Germline loops: CDR1 MRHNA, CDR2 SNTAGT. The CDR3 covers 16 residues. The V end lost 0 bases, the J end lost 0 bases, and 9 bases lay between the germline ends. Here the CDR3 DNA reads TGTGCCAGCAGTGACTCTGGGCTAAGCTCCTACAATGAGCAGTTCTTC. It translates to CASSDSGLSSYNEQFF.

The V call is TRBV27, the J call TRBJ1-3; a possible D gene is TRBD1 (6 bases). Germline-derived CDR1 and CDR2 are MNHEY and SMNVEV (reference sequence). The CDR3 is made up of 15 amino acids. Trimming pared 6 bases from V and 4 bases from J, leaving 16 bases between. The CDR3 sequence is CASSTFRGPGNTIYF. The CDR3 DNA sequence: TGTGCCAGCAGCACTTTCAGGGGACCCGGAAACACCATATATTTT.

This sequence joins TRBV5-1 and TRBJ1-2; 9 bases fit TRBD1. Germline-derived CDR1 and CDR2 are SGHRS and YFSETQ. The CDR3 runs 13 residues. The J segment lost 6 bases and the V segment lost 4 bases, leaving 4 bases of the junction unmatched. The CDR3 coding sequence is TGCGCCAGCAGCACGGGACAGGGAAATGGCTACACCTTC. Residues: CASSTGQGNGYTF.

This clone appeared once. The chain is built from TRBV2 and TRBJ2-4; 8 positions match TRBD1. Per the germline V gene, CDR1 is SNHLY and CDR2 is FYNNEI. V lost 6 bases to trimming and J lost 3 bases; unmatched junction nucleotides: 10. The CDR3 spans 16 residues. CDR3 sequence reads: CASSHGQGRLKNIQYF. The CDR3 DNA sequence: TGTGCCAGCAGCCATGGACAGGGACGACTCAAAAACATTCAGTACTTC.

The chain is built from TRBV11-3 and TRBJ2-1; 9 bases are a match to TRBD2. From germline, CDR1 is SGHNT and CDR2 YENEEA. CDR3 length: 14 residues. The V and J ends lost 5 bases and 2 bases, in that order; junction bases with no gene match: 1. CDR3 DNA sequence: TGTGCCAGCAGCCCTAGCGGGGCCTACAATGAGCAGTTCTTC. Protein sequence: CASSPSGAYNEQFF.